This TCR beta chain came from a study of Ad26.COV2.S vaccination and SARS-CoV-2 variants. Across the study: COV1001, an Ad26.COV2.S trial, supplied this vaccine-arm donor. General study results and limits: Following vaccination, spike-specific CD8+ and CD4+ T cell responses reportedly exhibited substantial breadth.

With V trimmed by 2 bases and J by 2 bases, 14 bases remained unmatched. CDR1 and CDR2 from the germline V gene are KGHDR and SFDVKD. The CDR3 loop spans 19 amino acids. Only in-frame clones appear in the TCRdb table, and some are missing; sequencing was by immunoSEQ multiplex PCR. The sample contains about 440,000 clones, about 92% of which appear only once. Treatment specified: about 20 received Ad26.COV2.S at low or high dose, single or two shots; five or six received placebo; per-sample allocation not given. Sample collection was performed on day 63 after the first vaccine or placebo injection. On this clone: As yet, its antigen is unknown.

This sequence was found in a person between 18 and 59 years old who received the Ad26.COV2.S COVID-19 vaccine or a placebo. The chain recombines TRBV24-1 with TRBJ1-2, with TRBD1 matching 9 bases. The source was peripheral blood, collected in a trial of Ad26.COV2.S vaccine versus placebo. The CDR3 region has the DNA TGTGCCACCAGTGATTCGGGGGGACAGGGTACTAAGCGAAACTATGGCTACACCTTC. Encoded protein: CATSDSGGQGTKRNYGYTF.